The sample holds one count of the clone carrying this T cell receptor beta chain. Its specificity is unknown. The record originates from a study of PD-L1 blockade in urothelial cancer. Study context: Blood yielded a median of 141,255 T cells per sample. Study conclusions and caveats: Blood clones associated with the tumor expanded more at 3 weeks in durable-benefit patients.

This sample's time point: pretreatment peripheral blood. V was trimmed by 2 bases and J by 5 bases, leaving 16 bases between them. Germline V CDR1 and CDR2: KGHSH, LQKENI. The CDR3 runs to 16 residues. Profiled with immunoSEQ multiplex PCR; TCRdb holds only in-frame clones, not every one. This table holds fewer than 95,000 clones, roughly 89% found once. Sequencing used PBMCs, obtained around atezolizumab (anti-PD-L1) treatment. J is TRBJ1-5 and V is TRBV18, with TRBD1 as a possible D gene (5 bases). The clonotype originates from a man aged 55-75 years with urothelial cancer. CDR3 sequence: CASSPGPGRVDQPQHF. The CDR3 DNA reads TGTGCCAGCTCACCAGGGCCAGGCAGGGTGGATCAGCCCCAGCATTTT.